This T cell receptor beta chain was profiled in a study of blood T cell repertoires in COVID-19. Sequencing was performed with immunoSEQ multiplex PCR; in TCRdb, only in-frame clones are kept and a portion is missing. The sample lists over 110,000 clones, approximately 80% occurring once. V shed 0 bases and J shed 2 bases, with 8 bases lying between them. This CDR3 is 15 amino acids long. Germline CDR1 is SGHRS and CDR2 is YFSETQ. The sample taken for sequencing was PBMCs or T cells enriched from blood (not recorded which). This sequence joins TRBV5-1 and TRBJ2-2; tentative D call: TRBD2 (6 bases). The source of this sequence is a man aged 45 to 65 in a cohort exposed to, infected with or recovered from COVID-19 (not recorded which). The CDR3 DNA is TGCGCCAGCAGCTTGGTTAGCGGTAACACCGGGGAGCTGTTTTTT. Translated: CASSLVSGNTGELFF.